The 21 T cell receptor beta chains presented below share a single source sample, sequenced in a study of beta chain features in type 1 diabetes. Isolated RNA was reverse transcribed in full, so expressed TCRB transcripts were sequenced. Generated by immunoSEQ multiplex PCR, the TCRdb table keeps only in-frame clones and is missing some. The sample has under 950,000 clones; roughly 16% are singletons. The sample consisted of naive CD4+ T cells from blood. These receptors were obtained from a woman between 18 and 29 years old in good health.

This clone turned up a few times. This rearrangement joins TRBV9 to TRBJ2-2; 10 bases line up with TRBD1. Trimming took 4 bases from V and 5 from J; bases not matched to a gene: 8. Germline CDR1 SGDLS, CDR2 YYNGEE. This CDR3 region has 16 residues. The CDR3 bases are TGTGCCAGCAGCACAATCGACAGGGGGCGAACCGGGGAGCTGTTTTTT. Translating gives CASSTIDRGRTGELFF.

Notes on this clone: The sample carries other DNA sequences with the same CDR3. The chain links TRBV9 to TRBJ1-1; a weak D match, TRBD1 (6 bases). V was pared by 0 bases and J by 4 bases, with 10 bases between. This CDR3 has 14 residues. Germline values: CDR1 SGDLS, CDR2 YYNGEE. The CDR3 DNA follows: TGTGCCAGCAGCGTAGTTGGAGGGGGCACTGAAGCTTTCTTT. It specifies CASSVVGGGTEAFF.

This clone was seen only a few times. The rearrangement links TRBV2 to TRBJ2-1; TRBD2 agrees at 7 bases. This CDR3 region has 16 residues. The germline V gene has CDR1 SNHLY and CDR2 FYNNEI. Trimming cost V 6 bases and J 5 bases; bases outside gene matches: 13. The CDR3: CASRVGFGGRNNEQFF. The CDR3 nucleotides read TGTGCCAGCAGGGTCGGTTTTGGCGGGAGAAACAATGAGCAGTTCTTC.

This clone was recorded a few times. This chain connects TRBV7-9 to TRBJ1-2; a weak D match, TRBD1 (5 bases). Looked up from germline, CDR1 is SEHNR and CDR2 is FQNEAQ (reference sequence). With 2 bases removed from V and 6 bases from J, the gap between germline ends came to 13 bases. This CDR3 region has 14 residues. This CDR3 reads CASSLRSGDHGYTF. The DNA of the CDR3 is TGTGCCAGCAGCTTACGGTCCGGGGACCATGGCTACACCTTC.

The chain employs TRBV9 and TRBJ2-7; TRBD1 matches at 8 bases. CDR3 size: 14 residues. Germline CDR1 reads SGDLS; CDR2 reads YYNGEE. V lost 3 bases and J lost 6; bases outside the gene matches: 8. As DNA, the CDR3 is TGTGCCAGCAGCGAAGGACAGGGCTCCGCCGAGCAGTACTTC. Amino acids: CASSEGQGSAEQYF. The full variable domain, rest sourced from reference TRBV9 and TRBJ2-7, is DSGVTQTPKHLITATGQRVTLRCSPRSGDLSVYWYQQSLDQGLQFLIQYYNGEERAKGNILERFSAQQFPDLHSELNLSSLELGDSALYFCASSEGQGSAEQYFGPGTRLTVT.

As for this clone: Other DNA sequences of this sample code for an identical CDR3. The chain has TRBV15 and TRBJ2-2; D remains ambiguous. Trimming shortened V by 2 bases and J by 3 bases, and 4 bases separated the two germline ends. CDR3 size: 13 residues. Germline CDR1 LNHNV, CDR2 YYDKDF (reference sequence). The CDR3 is CATSRPYTGELFF. As DNA, the CDR3 is TGTGCCACCAGCAGACCGTACACCGGGGAGCTGTTTTTT.

Concerning this clone: The sample contains more than one DNA sequence encoding this CDR3. The chain recombines TRBV27 with TRBJ1-2, with D possibly TRBD1 on 6 matching bases. The germline V and J ends were trimmed by 6 bases and 4 bases, with 12 bases remaining between them. The CDR3 runs to 13 residues. CDR1 is MNHEY and CDR2 is SMNVEV in the germline V gene (reference sequence). CDR3 DNA: TGTGCCAGCAGCCCTAGGGGGTCCTATGGCTACACCTTC. It is translated as CASSPRGSYGYTF.

The gene calls are TRBV6-5 and TRBJ2-5; D gene unclear. The germline CDR1 and CDR2 sequences are MNHEY and SVGAGI. The CDR3 has 13 amino acids. Between the trimmed V and J ends, which lost 2 bases and 5 bases, there was a span of 9 bases. CDR3 amino acids: CASSYGPEETQYF. In DNA form, the CDR3 reads TGTGCCAGCAGTTACGGACCAGAGGAGACCCAGTACTTC.

This clone showed up just a few times. The chain uses TRBV11-2 and TRBJ2-7, with 9 bases matching TRBD2. CDR1 and CDR2 from the germline V gene are SGHAT and FQNNGV. The V segment lost 5 bases and the J segment 0 bases; nucleotides outside the gene matches: 5. The CDR3 contains 15 residues. The CDR3, as DNA: TGTGCCAGCAGCCGCCAGCGGGAGGTCTCCTACGAGCAGTACTTC. It codes for CASSRQREVSYEQYF.

The gene calls are TRBV5-4 and TRBJ1-1; D unresolved. The V end was cut by 6 bases, the J end by 2 bases, with 20 bases between. The CDR3 runs 16 residues. Germline V gene sequence: CDR1 SGHNT, CDR2 YYREEE (reference sequence). The CDR3 bases are TGTGCCAGCACTCCGAATCGGAGGGCTCTTAACACTGAAGCTTTCTTT. Translation: CASTPNRRALNTEAFF.

The table lists this clone with a few counts. V is TRBV7-9 and J is TRBJ2-7; 9 bases match TRBD2. The V segment lost 5 bases and the J segment 2 bases; nucleotides outside the gene matches: 10. This CDR3 is 16 amino acids long. CDR1 SEHNR and CDR2 FQNEAQ come from the germline V gene (reference sequence). CDR3 amino acids: CASSADRLAATYEQYF. The CDR3 DNA reads as TGTGCCAGCAGCGCCGACCGACTAGCGGCAACCTACGAGCAGTACTTC.

This chain connects TRBV7-3 to TRBJ2-2, with 7 bases fitting TRBD1. The CDR3 sequence is 15 residues long. The J segment lost 4 bases and the V segment lost 5 bases, leaving 7 bases of the junction unmatched. From germline, CDR1 is SGHTA and CDR2 FQGTGA. The CDR3 region has the DNA TGTGCCAGCAGCGCATCCGGGACAGCCACCGGGGAGCTGTTTTTT. Its protein product is CASSASGTATGELFF.

This clone was found a few times. The J gene is TRBJ1-1, the V gene TRBV18, with 8 bases fitting TRBD1. Looked up from germline, CDR1 is KGHSH and CDR2 is LQKENI. V was pared by 0 bases and J by 4 bases, with 7 bases of the junction left unmatched. The CDR3 contains 16 residues. CDR3 sequence (DNA): TGTGCCAGCTCACCACCGTGGGACAGGTTTCTCACTGAAGCTTTCTTT. Protein sequence: CASSPPWDRFLTEAFF.

V gene TRBV7-9 combines with J gene TRBJ2-2; D is unresolved. V was trimmed by 5 bases and J by 4 bases, leaving 8 bases between them. The CDR3 is made up of 13 amino acids. CDR1 is SEHNR, CDR2 FQNEAQ, per germline (reference sequence). In DNA form, the CDR3 reads TGTGCCAGCAGCCCCCAGGCCACCGGGGAGCTGTTTTTT. This gives the protein CASSPQATGELFF.

This clone came up a few times. The chain's CDR3 is CASSLGQVRDETQYF. The CDR3 coding sequence is TGTGCCAGCAGCTTGGGACAGGTCAGGGACGAGACCCAGTACTTC. V and J are TRBV7-8 and TRBJ2-5; 8 bases line up with TRBD1. The V segment lost 3 bases and the J segment 5 bases; nucleotides outside the gene matches: 8. CDR1 SGHVS and CDR2 FQNEAQ come from the germline V gene. The CDR3 runs to 15 residues.

This clone has a handful of counts. This rearrangement joins TRBV27 to TRBJ2-7; 14 nucleotides line up with TRBD2. V lost 4 bases, J lost 2 bases, and 4 bases stayed unmatched. Germline V gene lookup returns CDR1 MNHEY and CDR2 SMNVEV (reference sequence). The CDR3 extends over 16 amino acids. DNA of the CDR3: TGTGCCAGCAGTTCCAGACTAGCGGGAGGGCCCTACGAGCAGTACTTC. Its protein is CASSSRLAGGPYEQYF.

The chain is built from TRBV7-2 and TRBJ2-1; D perhaps matches TRBD2 (5 bases). The CDR3 runs to 13 residues. Trimming removed 4 bases from V and 7 bases from J, with 11 bases in between. In germline, CDR1 is SGHTA, CDR2 FQGNSA. The CDR3: CASSYGEWNEQFF. In nucleotides, the CDR3 is TGTGCCAGCAGCTACGGGGAGTGGAATGAGCAGTTCTTC. The full variable domain, rest sourced from reference TRBV7-2 and TRBJ2-1, is GAGVSQSPSNKVTEKGKDVELRCDPISGHTALYWYRQSLGQGLEFLIYFQGNSAPDKSGLPSDRFSAERTGGSVSTLTIQRTQQEDSAVYLCASSYGEWNEQFFGPGTRLTVL.

This clone has more than one count but fewer than ten. This chain joins TRBV4-2 and TRBJ2-3; D not certain. The germline CDR1 and CDR2 sequences are LGHNA and YNFKEQ. This CDR3 has 13 residues. Trimming shortened V by 4 bases and J by 2 bases, and 7 bases separated the two germline ends. CDR3 residues: CASSLEITDTQYF. In DNA form, the CDR3 reads TGTGCCAGCAGCCTCGAGATCACAGATACGCAGTATTTT.

The chain joins TRBV5-6 to TRBJ2-3, with a tentative D call TRBD1 (5 bases). This CDR3 has 15 amino acids. V was shortened by 1 base and J by 1 base, with 10 bases between the two germline ends. Germline V CDR1 and CDR2: SGHDT, YYEEEE. The CDR3 loop is CASSLIPRGTDTQYF. The CDR3 DNA follows: TGTGCCAGCAGCTTGATACCCAGGGGCACAGATACGCAGTATTTT.

The gene calls are TRBV21-1 and TRBJ2-7. TRBV21-1 is tagged as a pseudogene. CDR3 length: 16 amino acids. The CDR3 DNA reads as TGTGCCAGCAGCAAATACTTCGAGGGACCACGCTACGAGCAGTACTTC. Translation gives CASSKYFEGPRYEQYF.

This clone was seen a handful of times. The rearrangement uses TRBV5-1 and TRBJ2-5; D unresolved. V was shortened by 1 base and J by 4 bases, with 5 bases between the two germline ends. From germline, CDR1 is SGHRS and CDR2 YFSETQ. The CDR3 loop spans 12 amino acids. CDR3 residues: CASSLSGETQYF. As DNA, the CDR3 is TGCGCCAGCAGCTTGTCAGGAGAGACCCAGTACTTC.